These 8 T cell receptor beta chains were sequenced from one sample in a study of CD8+CD57+ T cells in acquired aplastic anemia. The study profiled TCR beta VDJ and CDR3 using genomic DNA as template. Each CDR3 protein gets one entry after TCRdb re-called the reads with MiXCR. In the table there are approximately 200,000 distinct CDR3 sequences, around 49% of which are singletons. Sequenced patients had shown CD8+CD57+ cell expansion by flow cytometry. The source material was sorted CD4+, CD8+, or CD8+CD57+ T cells (not recorded which) from PBMCs. These receptors all stem from a human donor with aplastic anemia.

This chain links TRBV7-9 with TRBJ2-5; 7 bases match TRBD2. This CDR3 has 16 residues. Per the germline V gene, CDR1 is SEHNR and CDR2 is FQNEAQ (reference sequence). Trimming at V came to 2 bases and at J to 5 bases, leaving 11 bases not matched to a gene. In DNA, the CDR3 is TGTGCCAGCAGCTTACCCAGCGGGGTTGATTTGGAGACCCAGTACTTC. It yields the protein CASSLPSGVDLETQYF.

This clonotype was detected ten times or more. The J gene is TRBJ1-2, the V gene TRBV2, with D maybe TRBD1 (6 bases). Germline loops: CDR1 SNHLY, CDR2 FYNNEI. V shed 5 bases and J shed 4 bases, with 8 bases lying between them. This CDR3 has 12 amino acids. The DNA of the CDR3 is TGTGCCAGCAGTACACAGGGCTATGGCTACACCTTC. Translating it yields CASSTQGYGYTF.

On this clonotype itself: At one end the junction does not follow the germline gene, possibly because of a read error. The rearrangement joins TRBV12-3 or TRBV12-4 to TRBJ2-7, with D tentatively TRBD1 or TRBD2 (5 bases each). The CDR3 is 13 residues long. The CDR3: CASSWDRGYEQYF. Here the CDR3 DNA reads TGTGCCAGTAGTTGGGACCGAGGCTACGAGCAGTACTTC.

V gene TRBV15 combines with J gene TRBJ2-5; 7 bases match TRBD1. Germline CDR1 and CDR2: LNHNV and YYDKDF (reference sequence). V dropped 5 bases and J dropped 7; count of bases not matched to a gene: 19. The CDR3 runs to 17 residues. The CDR3 loop reads CATSGFSGTVHYGTQYF. CDR3 sequence (DNA): TGTGCCACCAGCGGCTTCTCCGGGACAGTACATTACGGGACCCAGTACTTC.

Turning to this clonotype: Here the CDR3 omits its conserved ending phenylalanine or tryptophan, so a read error is the likely source. The DNA is omitted, as the CDR3 cannot be located on it reliably, and the CDR3 follows TCRdb's listing. The V call is TRBV7-9, the J call TRBJ1-3. CDR1 SEHNR and CDR2 FQNEAQ come from the germline V gene (reference sequence). The CDR3 adds up to 9 amino acids, both ends counted. The CDR3 is CASSLGGNT.

The rearrangement uses TRBV7-2 and TRBJ2-7, with D possibly matching TRBD1 (5 bases). Germline V lookup: CDR1 SGHTA, CDR2 FQGNSA. CDR3 length: 13 residues. V was cut by 5 bases and J by 2 bases, with 10 bases left in between. CDR3 in DNA: TGTGCCAGCAGCCGAGACAGTACCTACGAGCAGTACTTC. This translates into CASSRDSTYEQYF. The variable domain in full, with the rest retrieved from reference TRBV7-2 and TRBJ2-7, is GAGVSQSPSNKVTEKGKDVELRCDPISGHTALYWYRQSLGQGLEFLIYFQGNSAPDKSGLPSDRFSAERTGGSVSTLTIQRTQQEDSAVYLCASSRDSTYEQYFGPGTRLTVT.

At least ten counts were recorded for this clonotype. This chain connects TRBV6-5 to TRBJ1-5, with 10 bases aligning to TRBD1. CDR1 is MNHEY and CDR2 is SVGAGI in the germline V gene. The V segment lost 5 bases and the J segment 7 bases; nucleotides outside the gene matches: 11. CDR3 length equals 16 residues. The CDR3 reads CASSPGTGEVSQPQHF. The CDR3 DNA follows: TGTGCCAGCAGTCCCGGGACAGGGGAGGTTTCGCAGCCCCAGCATTTT.

This rearrangement joins TRBV7-8 to TRBJ2-5, with a possible D match to TRBD2 (6 bases). Trimming removed 3 bases at V and 5 bases at J, with 10 bases between. Germline V gene data show CDR1 as SGHVS and CDR2 as FQNEAQ. CDR3 size: 13 residues. CDR3 in DNA: TGTGCCAGCAGCTTCGCGGGACGGGAGACCCAGTACTTC. Its protein is CASSFAGRETQYF.